These 5 T cell receptor beta chains share one sample of origin, sequenced in a study of OX40 agonist ivuxolimab in advanced cancers. Sequencing used immunoSEQ multiplex PCR; TCRdb keeps in-frame clones, though not all of them. The data show 50,000 to 70,000 clones, with about 85% seen just once and under 3.5% held by the top ten. Here the sequenced sample was CD4+ or CD8+ T cells sorted from blood, taken in a trial of the OX40 agonist ivuxolimab. These receptors were taken from an adult with an advanced solid tumor such as melanoma, head and neck, liver or kidney cancer.

The J gene is TRBJ2-5, the V gene TRBV7-2; no clear D. Trimming pared 1 base from V and 5 bases from J, leaving 8 bases between. The CDR3 sequence is 13 residues long. Germline CDR1 is SGHTA and CDR2 is FQGNSA. The CDR3 DNA follows: TGTGCCAGCAGCTTAGATCTGGGGGAGACCCAGTACTTC. Translating gives CASSLDLGETQYF.

The chain has TRBV5-6 and TRBJ2-2; D call uncertain. The ends were cut back, 2 bases at V and 2 bases at J, with 7 bases in the middle. This CDR3 spans 14 amino acids. The germline V gene encodes CDR1 SGHDT and CDR2 YYEEEE. The CDR3 is CASSFGVNTGELFF. The DNA of the CDR3 is TGTGCCAGCAGCTTTGGGGTTAACACCGGGGAGCTGTTTTTT.

This rearrangement joins TRBV7-9 to TRBJ2-1; the D gene is possibly TRBD2 (6 bases). Germline-derived CDR1 and CDR2 are SEHNR and FQNEAQ (reference sequence). CDR3 length: 13 amino acids. The V gene lost 5 bases and the J gene lost 8 bases, with 13 bases spanning the gap. CDR3 protein: CASSPLGGDEQFF. CDR3 DNA: TGTGCCAGCAGCCCACTCGGAGGGGATGAGCAGTTCTTC.

The chain couples TRBV2 to TRBJ1-5, with D unclear. The CDR3 sequence is 13 residues long. Trimming left V 8 bases short and J 4 bases short, with 12 bases between. CDR1 is SNHLY, CDR2 FYNNEI, per germline. The CDR3 DNA reads as TGTGCCAGCGCCCCATCCCCAAATCAGCCCCAGCATTTT. Its protein is CASAPSPNQPQHF.

The chain uses TRBV5-1 and TRBJ2-2; 7 nucleotides agree with TRBD2. Looked up from germline, CDR1 is SGHRS and CDR2 is YFSETQ. The ends lost 7 bases at V and 7 bases at J; junction bases unmatched: 10. This CDR3 spans 14 amino acids. CDR3 sequence: CASGGGVPGGELFF. CDR3 nucleotides: TGCGCCAGCGGCGGGGGAGTCCCCGGCGGGGAGCTGTTTTTT.